This TCR beta chain was captured by sequencing in a study of T cell clonality in common variable immunodeficiency. Study outcomes and limitations: Fewer TCRbeta clones were shared among CVID subjects than controls. Fewer deletions and N-nucleotide insertions were reportedly seen in common variable immunodeficiency TCR beta sequences. What drives increased CVID clonality needs T cell subpopulation sequencing.

Per the germline V gene, CDR1 is LNHDA and CDR2 is SQIVND (reference sequence). J gave up 7 bases and V 5 bases, and 5 bases lay outside the gene matches. The CDR3 sequence is 13 residues long. Here immunoSEQ multiplex PCR was the method, and the copy in TCRdb shows in-frame clones only, minus some. The sample was found to contain 15,000 to 25,000 clones, and every one recurs. This clone was seen at least ten times. What it recognizes is unknown. The read stops 3 residues short of the end of the CDR3; the missing end is completed from the germline J gene. The clonotype was recovered from a human donor with common variable immunodeficiency. This sequence joins TRBV19 and TRBJ1-2; 9 bases align to TRBD1. Sequencing was done on a sample of peripheral blood mononuclear cells. CDR3 region: CASSEQGAFGYTF. The CDR3 bases that were read are TGTGCCAGTAGTGAACAGGGGGCGTTTGGC.